The clone carrying this T cell receptor beta chain appeared many times. Antigen unknown. In making diagnoses, clinical symptoms, serum thyroxine and TRAb, thyroid ultrasound and orbital computed tomography were all used. The record originates from a study of T cells in Graves' hyperthyroidism and ophthalmopathy. The TCR beta CDR3 regions underwent amplification using RNA transcripts as the source. An initial round of RT-PCR targeting the TCR CDR3 relied on the HTBI primer set. One entry per CDR3 protein, called by TCRdb with MiXCR from the multiplex PCR reads. The repertoire consists of fewer than 650,000 distinct CDR3 sequences, with 14% occurring once and the leading ten covering around 14%. With V trimmed by 1 base and J by 1 base, 15 bases remained unmatched. The CDR3 has 20 residues. Per germline, CDR1 MDHEN and CDR2 SYDVKM. Study-level findings and limits: Researchers found most expanded thyroid clonotypes above 0.001 in blood as well.

V usage is TRBV28 and J usage is TRBJ1-5; 8 bases match TRBD1. This clonotype was obtained from a woman aged 40 to 49 with Graves' hyperthyroidism. The specimen was blood. The CDR3 DNA reads as TGTGCCAGCAGTTTATTTGGTTGGACAGGGAGTTTGGGAAGCAATCAGCCCCAGCATTTT. It codes for CASSLFGWTGSLGSNQPQHF.